This TCR beta chain was documented in a study of blood T cell repertoires in COVID-19. The overall study: COVID-19 samples from acute and convalescent phases originated in the United States, Italy and Spain. Sources were T cells, B-cell-depleted T cells, or PBMCs; the material itself was cDNA or gDNA.

This CDR3 is built from 15 residues. V was shortened by 0 bases and J by 2 bases, with 10 bases between the two germline ends. The germline V gene has CDR1 LGHNA and CDR2 YSLEER. The method was immunoSEQ multiplex PCR; TCRdb's version includes in-frame clones alone and lacks a portion of them. This sample yields over 250,000 clones, of which approximately 83% are seen a single time; roughly 14% belongs to the top ten. This clone was seen a single time. The specimen was peripheral blood. The TCR was taken from a human donor in a cohort sampled during active COVID-19. V usage is TRBV4-3 and J usage is TRBJ1-2; D not resolved. The CDR3 coding sequence is TGCGCCAGCAGCCAAGATCTGACAAGCAACTATGGCTACACCTTC. Its protein is CASSQDLTSNYGYTF.